This TCR beta chain was sequenced in a study of blood T cell repertoires in COVID-19. Germline V gene sequence: CDR1 SEHNR, CDR2 FQNEAQ (reference sequence). Trimming removed 1 base from V and 4 bases from J; junction bases left unmatched: 13. This CDR3 is 18 amino acids long. Assay: immunoSEQ multiplex PCR; the TCRdb copy retains only in-frame clones and omits some. The table shows around 250,000 clones, with 80% to 90% occurring only once. This chain uses TRBV7-9 with TRBJ2-1; TRBD2 agrees at 7 bases. Sequencing was performed on peripheral blood. This TCR derives from a man in his sixties with acute or convalescent COVID-19. The CDR3 region is CASSLDGLGTTTYNEQFF. DNA for the CDR3: TGTGCCAGCAGCTTAGATGGGTTGGGGACTACTACTTACAATGAGCAGTTCTTC.